This TCR beta chain was documented in a study of T cell changes during pregnancy in multiple sclerosis. The trim removed 5 bases at V and 5 bases at J, leaving 5 bases unmatched. CDR3 length: 13 amino acids. Germline CDR1 reads SGHVS; CDR2 reads FNYEAQ. Sequenced by immunoSEQ multiplex PCR; TCRdb stores in-frame clones only, minus some. The table records about 32,000 clones, 89% of them present only once. This clonotype originated in a female donor with multiple sclerosis, enrolled in a pregnancy study. The chain links TRBV7-6 to TRBJ1-1; TRBD1 agrees at 7 bases. Source: CD8+ T cells from peripheral blood mononuclear cells, taken in the second trimester of pregnancy. The CDR3 DNA sequence: TGTGCCAGCAGCCGACAGGGTTTGACTGAAGCTTTCTTT. Protein sequence: CASSRQGLTEAFF.